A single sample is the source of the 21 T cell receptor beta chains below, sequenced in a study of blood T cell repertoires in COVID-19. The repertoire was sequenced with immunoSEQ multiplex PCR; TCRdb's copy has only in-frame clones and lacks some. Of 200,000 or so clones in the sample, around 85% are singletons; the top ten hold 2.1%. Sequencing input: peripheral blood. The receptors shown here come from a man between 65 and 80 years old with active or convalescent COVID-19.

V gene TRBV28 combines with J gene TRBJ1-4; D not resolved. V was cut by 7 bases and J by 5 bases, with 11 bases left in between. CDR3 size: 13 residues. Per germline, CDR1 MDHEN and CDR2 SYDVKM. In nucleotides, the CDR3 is TGTGCCAGCACGTGGGGAGTAAATGAAAAACTGTTTTTT. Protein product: CASTWGVNEKLFF.

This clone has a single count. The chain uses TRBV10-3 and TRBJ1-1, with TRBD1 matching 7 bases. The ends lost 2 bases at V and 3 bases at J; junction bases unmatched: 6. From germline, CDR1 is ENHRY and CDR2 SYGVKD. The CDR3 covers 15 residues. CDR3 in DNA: TGTGCCATCAGTGAGAGGGGGCTCGGGGACACTGAAGCTTTCTTT. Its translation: CAISERGLGDTEAFF.

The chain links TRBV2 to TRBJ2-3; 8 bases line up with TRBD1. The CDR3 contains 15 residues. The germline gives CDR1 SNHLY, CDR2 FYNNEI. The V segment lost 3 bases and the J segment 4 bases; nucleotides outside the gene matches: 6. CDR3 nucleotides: TGTGCCAGCAGTGATGTGGACAGGGTCTCAGATACGCAGTATTTT. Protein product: CASSDVDRVSDTQYF.

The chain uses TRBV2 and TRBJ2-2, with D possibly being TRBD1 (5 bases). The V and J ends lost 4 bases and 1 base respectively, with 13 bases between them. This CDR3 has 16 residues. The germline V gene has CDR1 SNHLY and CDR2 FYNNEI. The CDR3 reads CASSVQGNKNTGELFF. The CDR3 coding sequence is TGTGCCAGCAGTGTGCAGGGTAACAAGAACACCGGGGAGCTGTTTTTT.

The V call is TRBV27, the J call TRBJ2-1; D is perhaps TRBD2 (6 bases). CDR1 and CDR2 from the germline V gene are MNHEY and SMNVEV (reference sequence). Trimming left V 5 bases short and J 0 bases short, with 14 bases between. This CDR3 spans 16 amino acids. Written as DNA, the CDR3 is TGTGCCAGCAGTCCGGCCGGGAGCTACTCCTACAATGAGCAGTTCTTC. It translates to CASSPAGSYSYNEQFF.

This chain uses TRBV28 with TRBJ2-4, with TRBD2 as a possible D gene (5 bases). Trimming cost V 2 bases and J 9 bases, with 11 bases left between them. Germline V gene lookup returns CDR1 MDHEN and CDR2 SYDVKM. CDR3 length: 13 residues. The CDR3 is CASSLPSGGIQYF. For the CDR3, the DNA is TGTGCCAGCAGTTTACCCAGCGGCGGCATTCAGTACTTC.

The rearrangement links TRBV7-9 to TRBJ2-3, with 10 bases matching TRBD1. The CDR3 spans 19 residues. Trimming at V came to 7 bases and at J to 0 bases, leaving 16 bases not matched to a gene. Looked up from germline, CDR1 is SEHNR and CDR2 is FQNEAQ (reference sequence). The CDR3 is CASTVRWAGTGVSTDTQYF. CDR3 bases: TGTGCCAGCACCGTTAGGTGGGCCGGGACAGGGGTGAGCACAGATACGCAGTATTTT.

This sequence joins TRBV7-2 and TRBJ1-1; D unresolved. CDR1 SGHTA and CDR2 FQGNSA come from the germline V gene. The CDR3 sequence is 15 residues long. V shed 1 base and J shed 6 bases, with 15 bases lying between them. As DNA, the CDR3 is TGTGCCAGCAGCTTAGGGTTTGTACGGGAAGCTGAAGCTTTCTTT. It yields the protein CASSLGFVREAEAFF.

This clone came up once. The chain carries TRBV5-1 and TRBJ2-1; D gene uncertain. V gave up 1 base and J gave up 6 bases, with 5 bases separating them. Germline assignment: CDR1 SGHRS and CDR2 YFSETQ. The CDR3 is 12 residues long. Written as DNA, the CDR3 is TGCGCCAGCAGCTTGCGGAGCAATGAGCAGTTCTTC. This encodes CASSLRSNEQFF.

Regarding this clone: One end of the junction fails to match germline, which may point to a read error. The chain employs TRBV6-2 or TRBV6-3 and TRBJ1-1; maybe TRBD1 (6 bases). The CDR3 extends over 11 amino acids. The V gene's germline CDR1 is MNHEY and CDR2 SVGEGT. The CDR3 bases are TGTGCCAGCAGTTCCAGGACAGTCGGCTTATTT. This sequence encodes CASSSRTVGLF.

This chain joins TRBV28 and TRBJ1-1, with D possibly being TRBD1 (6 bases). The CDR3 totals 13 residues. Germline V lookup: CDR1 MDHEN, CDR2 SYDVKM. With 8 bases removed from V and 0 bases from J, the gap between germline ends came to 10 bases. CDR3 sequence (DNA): TGTGCCAGCGGGGGGGGGCTGAACACTGAAGCTTTCTTT. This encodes CASGGGLNTEAFF.

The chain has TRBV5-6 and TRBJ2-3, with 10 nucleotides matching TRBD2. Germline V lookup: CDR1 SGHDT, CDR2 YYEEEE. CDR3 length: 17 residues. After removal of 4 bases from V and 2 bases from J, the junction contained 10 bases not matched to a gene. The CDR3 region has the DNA TGTGCCAGCAGCCCCTTTCTAGCGGGAGTGATCACAGATACGCAGTATTTT. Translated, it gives CASSPFLAGVITDTQYF.

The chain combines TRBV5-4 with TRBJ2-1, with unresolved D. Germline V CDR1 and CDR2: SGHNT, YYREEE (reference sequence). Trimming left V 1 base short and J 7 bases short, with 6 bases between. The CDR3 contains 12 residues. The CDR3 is CASSLSGNEQFF. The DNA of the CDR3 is TGTGCCAGCAGCTTGTCCGGTAATGAGCAGTTCTTC.

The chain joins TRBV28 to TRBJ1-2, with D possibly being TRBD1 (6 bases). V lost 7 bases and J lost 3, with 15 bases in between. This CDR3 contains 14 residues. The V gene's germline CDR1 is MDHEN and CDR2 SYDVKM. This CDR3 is CASTPGGRDYGYTF. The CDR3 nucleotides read TGTGCCAGCACCCCCGGGGGGCGGGACTATGGCTACACCTTC.

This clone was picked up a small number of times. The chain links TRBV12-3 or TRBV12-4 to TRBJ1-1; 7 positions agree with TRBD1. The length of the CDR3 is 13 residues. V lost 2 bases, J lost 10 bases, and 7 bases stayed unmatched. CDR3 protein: CASSLQGVTSAFF. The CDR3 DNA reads TGTGCCAGCAGTTTACAGGGGGTGACGTCAGCTTTCTTT.

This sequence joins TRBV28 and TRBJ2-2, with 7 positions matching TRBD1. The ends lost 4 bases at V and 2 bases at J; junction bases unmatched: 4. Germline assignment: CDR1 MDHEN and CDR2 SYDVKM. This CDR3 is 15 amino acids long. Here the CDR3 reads CASSSGQINTGELFF. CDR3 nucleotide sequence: TGTGCCAGCAGTTCGGGACAGATAAACACCGGGGAGCTGTTTTTT.

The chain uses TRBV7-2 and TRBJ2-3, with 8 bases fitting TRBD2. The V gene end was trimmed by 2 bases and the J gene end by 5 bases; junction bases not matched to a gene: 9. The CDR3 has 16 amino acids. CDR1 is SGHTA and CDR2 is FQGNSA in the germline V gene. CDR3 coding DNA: TGTGCCAGCAGCTTAAGCGGAGGACTAGCAGGAGATACGCAGTATTTT. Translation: CASSLSGGLAGDTQYF. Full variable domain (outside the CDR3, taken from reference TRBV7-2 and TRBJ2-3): GAGVSQSPSNKVTEKGKDVELRCDPISGHTALYWYRQSLGQGLEFLIYFQGNSAPDKSGLPSDRFSAERTGGSVSTLTIQRTQQEDSAVYLCASSLSGGLAGDTQYFGPGTRLTVL.

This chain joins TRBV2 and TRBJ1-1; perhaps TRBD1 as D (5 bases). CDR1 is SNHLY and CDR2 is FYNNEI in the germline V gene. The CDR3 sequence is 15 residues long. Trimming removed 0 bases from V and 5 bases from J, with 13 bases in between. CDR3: CASSEARMGGTEAFF. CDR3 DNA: TGTGCCAGCAGTGAAGCGAGGATGGGGGGTACTGAAGCTTTCTTT.

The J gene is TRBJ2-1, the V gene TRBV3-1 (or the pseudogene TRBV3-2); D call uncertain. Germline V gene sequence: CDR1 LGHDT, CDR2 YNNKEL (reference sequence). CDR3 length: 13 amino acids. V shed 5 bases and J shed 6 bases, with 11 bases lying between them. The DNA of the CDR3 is TGTGCCAGCAGCACCGGTGAGTCCAATGAGCAGTTCTTC. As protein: CASSTGESNEQFF.

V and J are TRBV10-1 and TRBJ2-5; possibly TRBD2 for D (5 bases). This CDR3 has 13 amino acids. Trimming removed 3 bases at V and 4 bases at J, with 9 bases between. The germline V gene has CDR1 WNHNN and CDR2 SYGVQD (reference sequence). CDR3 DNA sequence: TGCGCCAGCAGTGACCGGGGAGCAGAGACCCAGTACTTC. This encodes CASSDRGAETQYF.

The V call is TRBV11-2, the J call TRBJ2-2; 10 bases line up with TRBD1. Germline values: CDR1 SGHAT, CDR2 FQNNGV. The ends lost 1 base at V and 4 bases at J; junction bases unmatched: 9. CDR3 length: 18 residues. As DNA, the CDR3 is TGTGCCAGCAGCTTAGTCCTCACCGGGACAGGGGTCACCGGGGAGCTGTTTTTT. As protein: CASSLVLTGTGVTGELFF.